Listed here are 20 T cell receptor beta chains from one sample, sequenced in a study of CD8 T cells in ankylosing spondylitis. TCRdb reprocessed the 5' RACE reads via MiXCR and lists one record per CDR3 protein. The repertoire holds over 700,000 distinct CDR3 sequences, 15% to 20% seen once, with under 20% in the top ten. Notes on the study in general: A motif of under 10 highly homologous TCR beta variants was seen as apparently characteristic of ankylosing spondylitis blood.

For these TCRs, the target antigens are not known. Sequenced: blood, either unsorted or a sorted T cell fraction (not recorded which). These TCRs come from a male donor with ankylosing spondylitis.

This chain joins TRBV12-3 or TRBV12-4 and TRBJ1-2, with D tentatively TRBD1 (5 bases). There are 16 residues in the CDR3. V lost 6 bases, J lost 4 bases, and 21 bases lay in between. The CDR3 region is CASSRLDTESGYGYTF. The CDR3 nucleotides read TGTGCCAGCAGCCGCCTGGACACAGAATCGGGCTATGGCTACACCTTC.

Many counts were recorded for this clonotype. CDR3 DNA sequence: TGCAGCGTTGAAGCCCAGAACACTGAAGCTTTCTTT. It translates to CSVEAQNTEAFF. The rearrangement joins TRBV29-1 to TRBJ1-1; no definite D call. V lost 1 base to trimming and J lost 1 base, with 4 bases between them. This CDR3 contains 12 residues. CDR1 SQVTM and CDR2 ANQGSEA come from the germline V gene.

The genes are TRBV6-1 and TRBJ2-7; 11 bases agree with TRBD1. The CDR3 is 15 residues long. Germline trimming cut 5 bases from V and 3 bases from J; bases unmatched to any gene: 6. The germline V gene encodes CDR1 MNHNS and CDR2 SASEGT. CDR3 loop: CASSPGTGGVYEQYF. The CDR3 DNA reads TGTGCCAGCAGTCCCGGGACAGGGGGAGTCTACGAGCAGTACTTC.

This clonotype was detected only a few times. The chain links TRBV2 to TRBJ2-5, with 8 bases aligning to TRBD2. CDR1 and CDR2 (germline): SNHLY, FYNNEI. The CDR3 is 15 amino acids. V gave up 7 bases and J gave up 4 bases; unmatched junction bases: 11. This CDR3 reads CASTEWIAGRETQYF. CDR3 coding DNA: TGTGCCAGCACCGAATGGATAGCGGGGAGAGAGACCCAGTACTTC.

V is TRBV6-1 and J is TRBJ2-1; 11 nucleotides agree with TRBD2. CDR3 length equals 14 residues. With V trimmed by 6 bases and J by 7 bases, 5 bases remained unmatched. CDR1 MNHNS and CDR2 SASEGT come from the germline V gene. CDR3 sequence: CASSSRLAGNEQFF. The CDR3 nucleotides read TGTGCCAGCAGCTCCAGACTAGCGGGGAATGAGCAGTTCTTC.

Only a few counts were recorded for this clonotype. J is TRBJ2-7 and V is TRBV29-1; 8 bases map to TRBD1. CDR1 and CDR2 (germline): SQVTM, ANQGSEA. This CDR3 contains 13 residues. Trimming at V came to 3 bases and at J to 2 bases, leaving 3 bases not matched to a gene. CDR3 bases: TGCAGCGTTGAGACAGGGGTGGCCTACGAGCAGTACTTC. It codes for CSVETGVAYEQYF.

The chain carries TRBV30 and TRBJ2-5; D might be TRBD2 (6 bases). The V end lost 4 bases, the J end lost 5 bases, and 14 bases lay between the germline ends. The CDR3 covers 13 residues. Germline V gives CDR1 GTSNPN, CDR2 SVGIG (reference sequence). DNA for the CDR3: TGTGCCTGGAACCGCGGGGCGACGGAGACCCAGTACTTC. Translating it yields CAWNRGATETQYF.

The J gene is TRBJ2-1, the V gene TRBV12-3 or TRBV12-4; 12 bases align to TRBD2. The CDR3 has 14 amino acids. V lost 6 bases, J lost 8 bases, and 5 bases stayed unmatched. The CDR3 spells CASSPWTSGDEQFF. DNA for the CDR3: TGTGCCAGCAGCCCTTGGACTAGCGGGGATGAGCAGTTCTTC.

This clonotype was counted only a few times. The rearrangement uses TRBV7-2 and TRBJ1-2; no clear D gene. Trimming removed 0 bases from V and 0 bases from J, with 8 bases in between. Germline CDR1 SGHTA, CDR2 FQGNSA. The CDR3 is made up of 15 amino acids. CDR3 sequence: CASSLAGSPNYGYTF. The CDR3, as DNA: TGTGCCAGCAGCTTAGCGGGCAGCCCTAACTATGGCTACACCTTC.

This clonotype has only a few counts. CDR3 residues: CASSPGLSEGQYF. The CDR3 nucleotides read TGTGCCAGCAGCCCCGGACTTTCAGAGGGACAGTACTTC. V and J are TRBV9 and TRBJ2-7, with a tentative D call TRBD2 (5 bases). Per germline, CDR1 SGDLS and CDR2 YYNGEE. Trimming removed 4 bases at V and 10 bases at J, with 18 bases between. This CDR3 comprises 13 residues. The complete variable domain, with remaining parts taken from reference TRBV9 and TRBJ2-7, reads DSGVTQTPKHLITATGQRVTLRCSPRSGDLSVYWYQQSLDQGLQFLIQYYNGEERAKGNILERFSAQQFPDLHSELNLSSLELGDSALYFCASSPGLSEGQYFGPGTRLTVT.

This clonotype showed up many times. The gene calls are TRBV3-1 and TRBJ2-1; D unresolved. CDR1 is LGHDT and CDR2 is YNNKEL in the germline V gene (reference sequence). Trimming took off 4 bases at V and 9 bases at J, with 10 bases between the two ends. The CDR3 loop spans 12 amino acids. This CDR3 is CASSLTDGEQFF. The CDR3 coding sequence is TGTGCCAGCAGCCTCACGGACGGTGAGCAGTTCTTC.

The rearrangement uses TRBV25-1 and TRBJ1-1; the D is unclear. This CDR3 has 13 amino acids. Trimming left V 6 bases short and J 6 bases short, with 14 bases between. Per germline, CDR1 MGHDK and CDR2 SYGVNS. CDR3 DNA sequence: TGTGCCAGCAGCGAAGCCGGGGTGGCTGAAGCTTTCTTT. This codes for CASSEAGVAEAFF.

The V and J genes are TRBV5-1 and TRBJ1-2, with D tentatively TRBD1 (5 bases). Germline lookup yields CDR1 SGHRS and CDR2 YFSETQ. The CDR3 is 14 residues long. Trimming removed 4 bases at V and 8 bases at J, with 18 bases between. The CDR3 loop is CASSASPGLEGYTF. CDR3 DNA sequence: TGCGCCAGCAGCGCCTCCCCAGGGTTGGAGGGCTACACCTTC. Full variable domain (rest looked up from reference TRBV5-1 and TRBJ1-2): KAGVTQTPRYLIKTRGQQVTLSCSPISGHRSVSWYQQTPGQGLQFLFEYFSETQRNKGNFPGRFSGRQFSNSRSEMNVSTLELGDSALYLCASSASPGLEGYTFGSGTRLTVV.

Many counts were recorded for this clonotype. The V and J genes are TRBV12-3 or TRBV12-4 and TRBJ2-1, with D tentatively TRBD2 (5 bases). V was clipped by 7 bases and J by 0 bases, with 10 bases between them. The CDR3 is 14 residues long. Here the CDR3 reads CASTRTDSYNEQFF. The CDR3 bases are TGTGCCAGCACGAGGACTGACTCCTACAATGAGCAGTTCTTC.

V gene TRBV6-2 or TRBV6-3 combines with J gene TRBJ2-5; weak D call: TRBD1 (6 bases). The CDR3 consists of 14 residues. Germline V CDR1 and CDR2: MNHEY, SVGEGT. Trimming took 0 bases from V and 5 from J, leaving 10 bases between them. CDR3 bases: TGTGCCAGCAGTTACTCGAAGGGGGTGGAGACCCAGTACTTC. Amino acid sequence: CASSYSKGVETQYF.

This clonotype was counted only a few times. The chain carries TRBV12-3 or TRBV12-4 and TRBJ1-5; D is unresolved. V was cut by 4 bases and J by 5 bases, with 9 bases left in between. The CDR3 sequence is 13 residues long. The CDR3 bases are TGTGCCAGCAGTTCCCCCGGTTATCAGCCCCAGCATTTT. Protein sequence: CASSSPGYQPQHF.

Regarding this clonotype: A read error may explain this, as a much larger clone is one base away. As DNA, the CDR3 is TGTGCCATCAGCTACGGGACAGGGTACGAGCAGTACTTC. Encoded protein: CAISYGTGYEQYF. The chain couples TRBV10-3 to TRBJ2-7; TRBD1 matches at 9 bases. After removal of 6 bases from V and 4 bases from J, the junction contained 4 bases not matched to a gene. The CDR3 extends over 13 amino acids. CDR1 is ENHRY and CDR2 is SYGVKD in the germline V gene.

The DNA of the CDR3 is TGTGCCAGCAGTTTGTTACTAGCGGGGAACTACGAGCAGTACTTC. It is translated as CASSLLLAGNYEQYF. The chain has TRBV28 and TRBJ2-7; 10 positions agree with TRBD2. CDR1 is MDHEN and CDR2 is SYDVKM in the germline V gene. J lost 3 bases, V lost 3 bases, and 5 bases had no gene match. The CDR3 has 15 amino acids.

The rearrangement uses TRBV2 and TRBJ2-7, with D maybe TRBD1 (6 bases). This CDR3 region has 14 residues. Between the trimmed V and J ends, which lost 8 bases and 7 bases, there was a span of 21 bases. CDR1 is SNHLY and CDR2 is FYNNEI in the germline V gene. The DNA for the CDR3 is TGTGCCAGCTCAGAGACAGGCTCCAGCGAGGAGCAGTACTTC. Translating it yields CASSETGSSEEQYF.

The chain uses TRBV5-6 and TRBJ1-2, with TRBD1 matching over 7 bases. The ends lost 4 bases at V and 7 bases at J; junction bases unmatched: 13. The CDR3 has 15 residues. Germline CDR1 and CDR2: SGHDT and YYEEEE. CDR3 loop: CASSDGQELTIGYTF. In DNA, the CDR3 is TGTGCCAGCAGCGATGGACAGGAGCTAACTATTGGCTACACCTTC.